The next 5 T cell receptor beta chains were all read from a single sample in a study of Ad26.COV2.S vaccination and SARS-CoV-2 variants. Sequencing used immunoSEQ multiplex PCR; TCRdb keeps in-frame clones, though not all of them. The sample has 150,000 to 200,000 clones, around 88% seen once. The source material was peripheral blood, sampled after recovery from COVID-19. These receptors were taken from a human donor who had recovered from COVID-19.

In DNA, the CDR3 is TGTGCCAGCAGCCCTTTTGAGGGGGGGGCCAGTGGGGAGACCCAGTACTTC. Residues: CASSPFEGGASGETQYF. The genes are TRBV28 and TRBJ2-5, with D possibly being TRBD2 (7 bases). In germline, CDR1 is MDHEN, CDR2 SYDVKM. The CDR3 contains 17 residues. With 6 bases removed from V and 5 bases from J, the gap between germline ends came to 25 bases.

The genes are TRBV18 and TRBJ1-4; D remains ambiguous. Germline loops: CDR1 KGHSH, CDR2 LQKENI. The CDR3 has 15 amino acids. Trimming stripped 1 base from V and 8 bases from J, with 14 bases between. CDR3 residues: CASSPLPGSKEKLFF. The CDR3 DNA follows: TGTGCCAGCTCACCACTGCCAGGTTCAAAAGAAAAACTGTTTTTT.

The chain employs TRBV4-2 and TRBJ2-3; 8 nucleotides line up with TRBD2. J was trimmed by 4 bases and V by 8 bases; bases with no gene match: 8. The V gene's germline CDR1 is LGHNA and CDR2 YNFKEQ. The CDR3 consists of 14 residues. CDR3 nucleotides: TGTGCCAGCCGTAGCGGGGTACAGGCAGATACGCAGTATTTT. Its translation is CASRSGVQADTQYF.

The rearrangement links TRBV28 to TRBJ1-2; D ambiguous. V dropped 6 bases and J dropped 4 bases, with 15 bases sitting between them. The CDR3 has 14 residues. The germline V gene has CDR1 MDHEN and CDR2 SYDVKM. In DNA, the CDR3 is TGTGCCAGCAGCCCTATGCGGGGTATCTATGGCTACACCTTC. Its translation: CASSPMRGIYGYTF.

The table lists this clone with a count of one. The V and J genes are TRBV29-1 and TRBJ1-2; D is uncertain. This CDR3 spans 12 amino acids. The V gene's germline CDR1 is SQVTM and CDR2 ANQGSEA. V was cut by 4 bases and J by 8 bases, with 14 bases left in between. The DNA for the CDR3 is TGCAGCGTTGGTACGAGGACGCGCGGCTACACCTTC. Its translation is CSVGTRTRGYTF. The full variable domain, with the rest looked up from reference TRBV29-1 and TRBJ1-2, is SAVISQKPSRDICQRGTSLTIQCQVDSQVTMMFWYRQQPGQSLTLIATANQGSEATYESGFVIDKFPISRPNLTFSTLTVSNMSPEDSSIYLCSVGTRTRGYTFGSGTRLTVV.